This TCR beta chain was obtained from a study of blood T cell repertoires in COVID-19. On the study more broadly: Samples taken during acute and convalescent COVID-19 were collected in the United States, Italy and Spain. T cells, B-cell-depleted T cells, or PBMCs supplied cDNA or gDNA.

As processed by the authors: Reference gene primers were amplified, and this amplification served to estimate nucleated cell counts. Using immunoSEQ multiplex PCR, the repertoire was profiled, and TCRdb retains in-frame clones only, with some absent. V and J calls plus clone size are reproduced from that table; the DNA served to infer D and trimming. The sample lists about 99,000 clones, approximately 91% occurring once. CDR1 and CDR2 from the germline V gene are GTSNPN and SVGIG (reference sequence). The CDR3 totals 13 residues. V lost 3 bases and J 10 bases, leaving 13 bases between the germline ends.

This sequence originates from a human donor in a cohort sampled during active COVID-19. The specimen sequenced was peripheral blood. The chain recombines TRBV30 with TRBJ1-6; D gene unclear. The CDR3 nucleotides are TGTGCCTGGAGGAAGAGGTTGACGTCACCCCTCCACTTT. Translating gives CAWRKRLTSPLHF.